Included here is one T cell receptor (beta chain) sequence, with context. This clonotype came up many times. Which antigen it targets is not known. Qualities for individual bases were not recorded, and no much larger clone is one base off. Library creation used PCR. Sequencing relied on an Illumina HiSeq 2500. To normalize quantification of the TCRbeta repertoire, the TCR libraries were built with molecular barcoding that relied on unique molecular identifiers. Through fastp at Q25 and MiXCR, TCRdb rebuilt clones from the public reads, retaining in-frame beta chains. Duplicate CDR3 protein sequences are folded into a single record with the most common DNA and genes. Counted in this sample were some 600,000 distinct CDR3 sequences; approximately 15% of them appeared once. The top ten constitute 1.1% of the sample. These data are taken from a study of T-cell reconstitution after alpha-beta-depleted transplantation in children (dated by TCRdb to 2015 to 2016). For the study in its entirety: T-cell immune reconstitution after TCRalphabeta/CD19-depleted allogeneic hematopoietic cell transplantation in children was quantitatively tracked in the study by means of TCR repertoire profiling.

CDR1 and CDR2 are read off the germline V gene as ENHRY and SYGVKD. V and J are trimmed by 9 bases and 2 bases, and the gene matches miss 7 bases of the junction. The CDR3 holds 14 amino acids from the cysteine to the phenylalanine. Left in the record is the CDR3 DNA by itself, 42 bases read in frame from the first base. This receptor was identified in a human donor who donated a stem cell graft to a child with acute myeloid leukemia. The material was PBMCs from the stem cell graft donor, obtained from the stem cell graft. The rearrangement combines TRBV10-3 with TRBJ2-1, and 7 junctional nucleotides match TRBD2. The nucleotides are TGTGCCATACAAGCGGGAAACACCTACAATGAGCAGTTCTTC. This sequence encodes CAIQAGNTYNEQFF.